This entry lists 23 T cell receptor beta chains sequenced from one sample in a study of PD-1 blockade in classical Hodgkin lymphoma. Specified time point: cycle 4 day 1 (C4D1), after around six weeks of nivolumab. Every single patient, without exception, relapsed after autologous stem cell transplantation, and brentuximab vedotin exposure varied. The table came from immunoSEQ multiplex PCR; TCRdb's copy has only in-frame clones and leaves some out. The repertoire includes 110,000 or so clones, approximately 89% of them detected once, and over 15% sits in the top ten. The source was peripheral blood mononuclear cells (PBMCs), collected before the fourth cycle of nivolumab. These receptors all stem from a human donor with classical Hodgkin lymphoma.

The chain links TRBV5-1 to TRBJ1-1; D remains ambiguous. Germline V lookup: CDR1 SGHRS, CDR2 YFSETQ. The length of the CDR3 is 16 residues. Trimming removed 3 bases from V and 0 bases from J, with 15 bases in between. The CDR3 sequence is CASSSLSAALNTEAFF. CDR3 DNA: TGCGCCAGCAGCTCTCTCTCGGCAGCGTTGAACACTGAAGCTTTCTTT. The whole variable domain, remainder taken from reference TRBV5-1 and TRBJ1-1, is KAGVTQTPRYLIKTRGQQVTLSCSPISGHRSVSWYQQTPGQGLQFLFEYFSETQRNKGNFPGRFSGRQFSNSRSEMNVSTLELGDSALYLCASSSLSAALNTEAFFGQGTRLTVV.

Regarding this clone: Other DNA sequences in this specimen translate into the identical CDR3. The chain links TRBV7-9 to TRBJ1-1; TRBD1 is a possible D gene (6 bases). V gave up 2 bases and J gave up 3 bases, with 7 bases separating them. CDR1 SEHNR and CDR2 FQNEAQ come from the germline V gene (reference sequence). The length of the CDR3 is 13 residues. The CDR3 DNA is TGTGCCAGCAGCTTAAGGGGGGACACTGAAGCTTTCTTT. Its protein is CASSLRGDTEAFF.

This clone appeared a few times. The chain uses TRBV7-2 and TRBJ2-7, with a weak D call TRBD2 (5 bases). The germline CDR1 and CDR2 sequences are SGHTA and FQGNSA. V shed 0 bases and J shed 6 bases, with 9 bases lying between them. The CDR3 extends over 13 amino acids. CDR3 sequence: CASSLAGVAEQYF. In DNA, the CDR3 is TGTGCCAGCAGCTTAGCGGGAGTTGCCGAGCAGTACTTC.

With regard to this clone: One junction end disagrees with the germline gene, perhaps due to a read error. The chain is built from TRBV28 and TRBJ2-1, with D tentatively TRBD1 or TRBD2 (5 bases each). This CDR3 has 11 residues. Germline assignment: CDR1 MDHEN and CDR2 SYDVKM. The CDR3 reads CVSESGTQQFF. CDR3 nucleotide sequence: TGTGTCAGCGAGTCCGGGACCCAGCAGTTCTTC.

V is TRBV27 and J is TRBJ1-2, with unresolved D. This CDR3 has 13 residues. Per the germline V gene, CDR1 is MNHEY and CDR2 is SMNVEV (reference sequence). Trimming shortened V by 3 bases and J by 2 bases, and 7 bases separated the two germline ends. CDR3 DNA sequence: TGTGCCAGCAGTTTCCCGGGGAACTATGGCTACACCTTC. Protein sequence: CASSFPGNYGYTF.

The V gene is TRBV28, the J gene TRBJ1-1; TRBD1 is a possible D gene (5 bases). Germline loops: CDR1 MDHEN, CDR2 SYDVKM. This CDR3 has 16 residues. V lost 9 bases and J lost 7, with 27 bases in between. CDR3 sequence (DNA): TGTGCCAGTACCATCGCCTCGGGACCGGGTCAGGATGAAGCTTTCTTT. Its translation: CASTIASGPGQDEAFF. The variable domain in full, completed from reference TRBV28 and TRBJ1-1, reads DVKVTQSSRYLVKRTGEKVFLECVQDMDHENMFWYRQDPGLGLRLIYFSYDVKMKEKGDIPEGYSVSREKKERFSLILESASTNQTSMYLCASTIASGPGQDEAFFGQGTRLTVV.

The V gene is TRBV18, the J gene TRBJ2-5; D unresolved. V was cut by 0 bases and J by 2 bases, with 7 bases left in between. CDR1 and CDR2 (germline): KGHSH, LQKENI. CDR3 size: 14 residues. The CDR3 DNA sequence: TGTGCCAGCTCACCACCACGCCTACAAGAGACCCAGTACTTC. Translation: CASSPPRLQETQYF.

The chain carries TRBV5-6 and TRBJ1-3, with D unresolved. The germline V gene has CDR1 SGHDT and CDR2 YYEEEE. The length of the CDR3 is 15 residues. Deletions cut 3 bases from V and 0 bases from J, with 10 bases between. The CDR3 DNA reads TGTGCCAGCAGCTCAGCGGTTGGCTCTGGAAACACCATATATTTT. Its protein product is CASSSAVGSGNTIYF.

This chain links TRBV7-9 with TRBJ2-3, with 10 positions matching TRBD2. Trimming at V came to 3 bases and at J to 6 bases, leaving 9 bases not matched to a gene. CDR3 length: 16 amino acids. Germline lookup yields CDR1 SEHNR and CDR2 FQNEAQ (reference sequence). The CDR3 DNA follows: TGTGCCAGCAGCTTGGGGACTAGCGCTTTAAGGGATACGCAGTATTTT. Its translation: CASSLGTSALRDTQYF.

The chain combines TRBV30 with TRBJ1-1; D might be TRBD1 (5 bases). V was clipped by 1 base and J by 7 bases, with 10 bases between them. Per the germline V gene, CDR1 is GTSNPN and CDR2 is SVGIG (reference sequence). The CDR3 has 12 amino acids. In nucleotides, the CDR3 is TGTGCCTGGAGTGCCACGGGGCGTGAAGCTTTCTTT. This encodes CAWSATGREAFF.

The rearrangement links TRBV10-3 to TRBJ1-3; D is unclear. Germline V gene data show CDR1 as ENHRY and CDR2 as SYGVKD. Trimming shortened V by 0 bases and J by 4 bases, and 16 bases separated the two germline ends. This CDR3 is built from 17 residues. The CDR3: CAISESRAAGAGNTIYF. CDR3 nucleotide sequence: TGTGCCATCAGTGAGTCGAGGGCGGCGGGAGCCGGAAACACCATATATTTT.

The chain couples TRBV10-2 to TRBJ2-1, with 7 bases aligning to TRBD2. The CDR3 is 14 residues long. Germline V gene sequence: CDR1 WSHSY, CDR2 SAAADI. The junction had 5 bases not matched to a gene; V was cut back by 2 bases and J by 7 bases. The CDR3 sequence is CASSEGGSRNEQFF. The DNA for the CDR3 is TGCGCCAGCAGTGAGGGCGGGAGCAGGAATGAGCAGTTCTTC.

The rearrangement links TRBV28 to TRBJ1-5; D may be TRBD1 (5 bases). The germline gives CDR1 MDHEN, CDR2 SYDVKM. V was trimmed by 3 bases and J by 5 bases, leaving 14 bases between them. This CDR3 contains 15 residues. CDR3 region: CASSFRLGQDQPQHF. The CDR3 DNA is TGTGCCAGCAGTTTTCGTCTGGGGCAGGATCAGCCCCAGCATTTT. Combining the CDR3 with reference TRBV28 and TRBJ1-5 gives the whole variable domain DVKVTQSSRYLVKRTGEKVFLECVQDMDHENMFWYRQDPGLGLRLIYFSYDVKMKEKGDIPEGYSVSREKKERFSLILESASTNQTSMYLCASSFRLGQDQPQHFGDGTRLSIL.

The chain is built from TRBV30 and TRBJ2-1; D could derive from TRBD1 or TRBD2 (5 bases each). V lost 5 bases and J lost 6, with 26 bases in between. This CDR3 spans 17 amino acids. CDR1 is GTSNPN, CDR2 SVGIG, per germline (reference sequence). CDR3 in amino acids: CAWDPSPSGTPGNEQFF. DNA of the CDR3: TGTGCCTGGGACCCCTCCCCGTCCGGGACCCCCGGCAATGAGCAGTTCTTC.

This chain connects TRBV7-9 to TRBJ2-6, with no clear D. The V end lost 2 bases, the J end lost 0 bases, and 11 bases lay between the germline ends. There are 17 residues in the CDR3. Germline values: CDR1 SEHNR, CDR2 FQNEAQ (reference sequence). CDR3 protein: CASSLPPRSSGANVLTF. CDR3 nucleotide sequence: TGTGCCAGCAGCTTACCGCCTAGAAGCTCTGGGGCCAACGTCCTGACTTTC. Drawing the rest from reference TRBV7-9 and TRBJ2-6, the complete variable domain is DTGVSQNPRHKITKRGQNVTFRCDPISEHNRLYWYRQTLGQGPEFLTYFQNEAQLEKSRLLSDRFSAERPKGSFSTLEIQRTEQGDSAMYLCASSLPPRSSGANVLTFGAGSRLTVL.

This chain links TRBV7-2 with TRBJ2-7; 7 bases agree with TRBD2. The germline V gene encodes CDR1 SGHTA and CDR2 FQGNSA. The CDR3 spans 16 residues. The V segment lost 5 bases and the J segment 6 bases; nucleotides outside the gene matches: 16. The CDR3 loop reads CASSLGPAGPLSEQYF. The CDR3, as DNA: TGTGCCAGCAGCCTGGGGCCAGCGGGACCCCTCAGCGAGCAGTACTTC.

The chain combines TRBV10-1 with TRBJ1-4, with a tentative D call TRBD1 (5 bases). CDR1 WNHNN and CDR2 SYGVQD come from the germline V gene (reference sequence). The V gene lost 2 bases and the J gene lost 7 bases, with 20 bases spanning the gap. CDR3 length: 17 residues. The CDR3 reads CASSEQVGPIVGEKLFF. CDR3 DNA sequence: TGCGCCAGCAGTGAGCAGGTGGGGCCGATCGTTGGTGAAAAACTGTTTTTT.

The rearrangement links TRBV7-9 to TRBJ2-7; D is undetermined. Trimming cost V 5 bases and J 3 bases, with 11 bases left between them. This CDR3 region has 13 residues. CDR1 is SEHNR and CDR2 is FQNEAQ in the germline V gene (reference sequence). CDR3 sequence reads: CASSPIVIYEQYF. The CDR3 region has the DNA TGTGCCAGCAGCCCGATCGTGATCTACGAGCAGTACTTC.

The CDR3 nucleotides are TGTGCCAGCAGCCCCGGACAGGGGGTCTACCCTGGGGCCAACGTCCTGACTTTC. Encoded protein: CASSPGQGVYPGANVLTF. This chain uses TRBV27 with TRBJ2-6; 10 positions agree with TRBD1. Germline V gene data show CDR1 as MNHEY and CDR2 as SMNVEV (reference sequence). The CDR3 runs 18 residues. V shed 6 bases, J shed 2 bases, and the junction held 10 bases outside the gene matches.

The V gene is TRBV28, the J gene TRBJ1-2, with D tentatively TRBD1 (6 bases). Germline loops: CDR1 MDHEN, CDR2 SYDVKM. The length of the CDR3 is 12 residues. V was trimmed by 5 bases and J by 5 bases, leaving 9 bases between them. CDR3 nucleotide sequence: TGTGCCAGCAGTCTACAGGGATATGGCTACACCTTC. Protein: CASSLQGYGYTF.

This clone occurred a few times. The V call is TRBV30, the J call TRBJ2-1, with a possible D match to TRBD1 (6 bases). CDR3 length equals 11 residues. Looked up from germline, CDR1 is GTSNPN and CDR2 is SVGIG (reference sequence). The CDR3 reads CAMTGHSEQFF. CDR3 bases: TGTGCAATGACAGGCCATAGTGAGCAGTTCTTC.

The chain combines TRBV25-1 with TRBJ2-7; TRBD1 aligns across 9 bases. CDR3 length: 14 residues. CDR1 and CDR2 (germline): MGHDK, SYGVNS. V dropped 4 bases and J dropped 1; count of bases not matched to a gene: 2. CDR3 sequence reads: CASSADRGSYEQYF. CDR3 DNA sequence: TGTGCCAGCAGTGCCGACAGGGGGTCCTACGAGCAGTACTTC.

The V call is TRBV18, the J call TRBJ1-5; 11 bases map to TRBD1. The germline V gene encodes CDR1 KGHSH and CDR2 LQKENI. V shed 6 bases, J shed 4 bases, and the junction held 5 bases outside the gene matches. This CDR3 spans 15 amino acids. The CDR3 loop reads CASSGQGASNQPQHF. The DNA for the CDR3 is TGTGCCAGCTCTGGACAGGGGGCTTCAAATCAGCCCCAGCATTTT.